This TCR beta chain was documented in a study of blood T cell repertoires in COVID-19. Here immunoSEQ multiplex PCR was the method, and the copy in TCRdb shows in-frame clones only, minus some. The data hold about 230,000 clones, with approximately 89% observed a single time. The CDR3 length is 15 residues. Trimming took off 5 bases at V and 0 bases at J, with 11 bases between the two ends. Germline V CDR1 and CDR2: SGHTA, FQGNSA. Sequences were obtained from PBMCs or T cells enriched from blood (not recorded which). The receptor was derived from a woman in her 30s with acute COVID-19. This sequence joins TRBV7-2 and TRBJ1-3; D possibly corresponds to TRBD1 (6 bases). CDR3 residues: CASSQPTGSGNTIYF. The CDR3 DNA sequence: TGTGCCAGCAGCCAACCGACAGGCTCTGGAAACACCATATATTTT.